This T cell receptor beta chain originates from a study of neurological immune-mediated disorders. MiXCR, applied by TCRdb to the 5' RACE reads, yields one record per CDR3 protein. The data hold approximately 40,000 distinct CDR3 sequences, with approximately 12% observed a single time. V shed 3 bases, J shed 0 bases, and the junction held 16 bases outside the gene matches. The CDR3 totals 20 residues. Germline lookup yields CDR1 KGHSH and CDR2 LQKENI. Study-level findings and limits: Multiple sclerosis was found to have the least TCR clonal expansion, below healthy controls, and HTLV-1-associated myelopathy the most.

Many counts were recorded for this clonotype. The antigen remains undetermined. Blood bank volunteers in Maryland, USA, served as healthy controls. The chain is built from TRBV18 and TRBJ2-7; 11 bases align to TRBD2. Sequencing used PBMCs. The source of this sequence is a female donor in good health. The CDR3 region has the DNA TGTGCCAGCTCACCGGGGACAGGGACTAGCGGCCATTCTCTCTCCTACGAGCAGTACTTC. Encoded protein: CASSPGTGTSGHSLSYEQYF.